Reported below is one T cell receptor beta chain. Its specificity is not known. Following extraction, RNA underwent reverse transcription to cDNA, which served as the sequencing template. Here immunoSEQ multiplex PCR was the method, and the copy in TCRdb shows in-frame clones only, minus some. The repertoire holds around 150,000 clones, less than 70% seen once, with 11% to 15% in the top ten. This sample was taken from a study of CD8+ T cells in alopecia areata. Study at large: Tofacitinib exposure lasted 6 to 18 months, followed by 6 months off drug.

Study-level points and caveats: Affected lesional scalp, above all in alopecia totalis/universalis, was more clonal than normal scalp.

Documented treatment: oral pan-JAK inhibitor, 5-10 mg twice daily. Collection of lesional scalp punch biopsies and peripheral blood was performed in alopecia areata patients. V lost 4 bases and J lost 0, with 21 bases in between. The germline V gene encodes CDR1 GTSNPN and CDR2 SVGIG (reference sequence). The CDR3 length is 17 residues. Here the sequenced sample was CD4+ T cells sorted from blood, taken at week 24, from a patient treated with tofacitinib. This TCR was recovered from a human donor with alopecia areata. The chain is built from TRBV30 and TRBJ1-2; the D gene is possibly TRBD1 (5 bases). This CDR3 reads CAWIKGHSTTANYGYTF. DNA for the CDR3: TGTGCCTGGATTAAAGGACACTCGACCACAGCTAACTATGGCTACACCTTC.